One and the same sample provided the 14 T cell receptor beta chains below, sequenced in a study of cytomegalovirus exposure and HLA in healthy donors (dated by TCRdb to 2015 to 2018). The library was prepared using the immunoSEQ multiplex PCR assay. A mixture of 60 forward primers for TCR Vbeta segments and 13 reverse primers for TCR Jbeta segments was used in the multiplex PCR. In TCRdb, the immuneACCESS table is reduced to in-frame sequences with V and J assigned. These tables do not hold every clone; where another copy was compared, an unresolved V gene accounts for under half, and the others remain unexplained. The sample profile shows 150,000 to 200,000 clones; 78% of them were found once. The ten largest clonotypes hold around 6.1% of the sample. Sequencing was performed on PBMCs. The source of these receptors is a woman aged 25 to 45 in good health and CMV-seropositive.

This clone was detected once. The V gene is TRBV6-4, the J gene TRBJ2-1; D is uncertain. There are 10 residues in the CDR3. V shed 6 bases and J shed 14 bases, with 11 bases lying between them. The germline V gene has CDR1 MRHNA and CDR2 SNTAGT. The CDR3 bases are TGTGCCAGCAGGCCGACGGGTGAGTTCTTC. As protein: CASRPTGEFF.

The J gene is TRBJ2-1, the V gene TRBV19, with 15 bases that match TRBD2. This CDR3 region has 15 residues. Germline values: CDR1 LNHDA, CDR2 SQIVND (reference sequence). With 6 bases clipped from V and 11 bases from J, the junction kept 8 bases outside the gene matches. The CDR3 DNA follows: TGTGCCAGTAGCCTACTTGGACTAGCGGGAGGGAAGCAGTTCTTC. Its translation is CASSLLGLAGGKQFF.

The genes are TRBV10-1 and TRBJ1-2; tentatively, D is TRBD1 (5 bases). Germline V lookup: CDR1 WNHNN, CDR2 SYGVQD (reference sequence). The CDR3 contains 14 residues. Trimming removed 7 bases at V and 5 bases at J, with 17 bases between. As DNA, the CDR3 is TGCGCCAGCAACGACCCCAGACAGCGTTATGGCTACACCTTC. Protein product: CASNDPRQRYGYTF.

This clone was detected a few times. The chain recombines TRBV5-6 with TRBJ2-5, with D uncertain. The CDR3 is 13 residues long. The V gene lost 0 bases and the J gene lost 5 bases, with 8 bases spanning the gap. In germline, CDR1 is SGHDT, CDR2 YYEEEE. CDR3 protein: CASSLALPETQYF. In DNA form, the CDR3 reads TGTGCCAGCAGCTTGGCCCTACCCGAGACCCAGTACTTC.

This clone is a singleton in its sample. The DNA of the CDR3 is TGTGCCAGCTCACCACGAGGCGGGAGCAGACCGGGAAACACCATATATTTT. It codes for CASSPRGGSRPGNTIYF. The chain employs TRBV18 and TRBJ1-3; no clear D gene. The CDR3 is 17 amino acids. Trimming cost V 1 base and J 4 bases, with 17 bases left between them. CDR1 and CDR2 (germline): KGHSH, LQKENI.

This chain joins TRBV7-6 and TRBJ2-1, with D perhaps TRBD2 (6 bases). The germline CDR1 and CDR2 sequences are SGHVS and FNYEAQ. V lost 1 base to trimming and J lost 9 bases, with 16 bases between them. The CDR3 contains 15 residues. The CDR3 spells CASSLVLLEGGEQFF. For the CDR3, the DNA is TGTGCCAGCAGCTTAGTTCTGTTGGAGGGAGGTGAGCAGTTCTTC.

V usage is TRBV10-3 and J usage is TRBJ2-1; tentatively, D is TRBD2 (6 bases). In germline, CDR1 is ENHRY, CDR2 SYGVKD. CDR3 length: 16 amino acids. V lost 3 bases and J lost 0, with 12 bases in between. Written as DNA, the CDR3 is TGTGCCATCAGTGATAAAGGAGGGAGCTCCTACAATGAGCAGTTCTTC. Amino acids: CAISDKGGSSYNEQFF.

The chain has TRBV6-5 and TRBJ1-2; D is possibly TRBD1 (6 bases). CDR3 size: 14 residues. Germline CDR1 is MNHEY and CDR2 is SVGAGI. V shed 5 bases and J shed 3 bases, with 13 bases lying between them. The CDR3 is CASSTAGADYGYTF. The CDR3 DNA follows: TGTGCCAGCAGTACGGCAGGGGCCGACTATGGCTACACCTTC.

V and J are TRBV10-1 and TRBJ2-6; TRBD1 agrees at 9 bases. The CDR3 contains 16 residues. The V and J ends lost 8 bases and 1 base, in that order; junction bases with no gene match: 6. Per germline, CDR1 WNHNN and CDR2 SYGVQD (reference sequence). The CDR3 protein is CASGDRDGSGANVLTF. The CDR3, as DNA: TGCGCCAGCGGGGACAGGGACGGATCTGGGGCCAACGTCCTGACTTTC.

This clone has more than one count but fewer than ten. The chain couples TRBV7-9 to TRBJ2-7, with D possibly being TRBD2 (6 bases). This CDR3 is built from 17 residues. V was shortened by 2 bases and J by 0 bases, with 17 bases between the two germline ends. Per the germline V gene, CDR1 is SEHNR and CDR2 is FQNEAQ (reference sequence). The CDR3 DNA reads TGTGCCAGCAGCTTAAACTCCGGGACTCACAGCTCCTACGAGCAGTACTTC. Its protein is CASSLNSGTHSSYEQYF.

The gene calls are TRBV2 and TRBJ2-1; TRBD1 matches 8 bases. The CDR3 length is 14 residues. Germline assignment: CDR1 SNHLY and CDR2 FYNNEI. V gave up 7 bases and J gave up 10 bases; unmatched junction bases: 12. The CDR3 reads CASIARTGKMEQFF. For the CDR3, the DNA is TGTGCCAGCATAGCGCGGACAGGGAAGATGGAGCAGTTCTTC.

V gene TRBV29-1 combines with J gene TRBJ2-2; 13 positions match TRBD2. V shed 1 base and J 5 bases; nucleotides not matched to a gene: 10. The CDR3 has 18 amino acids. CDR1 and CDR2 (germline): SQVTM, ANQGSEA. The CDR3 loop is CSVEGRPGLAGRTGELFF. Written as DNA, the CDR3 is TGCAGCGTTGAAGGACGTCCGGGACTAGCGGGGCGTACCGGGGAGCTGTTTTTT.

Only a few counts were recorded for this clone. The chain recombines TRBV4-1 with TRBJ2-5; possibly TRBD2 for D (6 bases). Germline V gives CDR1 MGHRA, CDR2 YSYEKL. Trimming shortened V by 6 bases and J by 1 base, and 18 bases separated the two germline ends. The CDR3 is 16 amino acids. CDR3 coding DNA: TGCGCCAGCAGTCTTGGGACTTCTAGGGCCCAAGAGACCCAGTACTTC. It codes for CASSLGTSRAQETQYF.

The chain couples TRBV19 to TRBJ1-5; D is possibly TRBD1 (5 bases). V lost 5 bases, J lost 3 bases, and 20 bases lay in between. CDR1 is LNHDA, CDR2 SQIVND, per germline (reference sequence). This CDR3 is 17 amino acids long. CDR3 sequence reads: CASSVGRGTETNQPQHF. The CDR3, as DNA: TGTGCCAGTAGTGTGGGTAGGGGAACAGAGACCAATCAGCCCCAGCATTTT.